The rows below give T cell receptor beta chains drawn from one sample of a study of T cell changes during pregnancy in multiple sclerosis. Some clones are missing from TCRdb's copy, which holds only in-frame ones; the method was immunoSEQ multiplex PCR. The table lists around 40,000 clones, 90% to 95% of them singletons. This specimen was CD8+ T cells from peripheral blood mononuclear cells, taken in the second trimester of pregnancy. These TCRs come from a female donor with multiple sclerosis, enrolled in a pregnancy study. Each CDR3 is given with its conserved first and last residue. A D gene is named only where the DNA matches it firmly. For some rows the clone size is stated as once, few or many, or as a class when expanded; others skip it.

>NA|TRBV11-2|NA|TRBJ2-2
CASSWGVYRELFF
TGTGCCAGCAGCTGGGGGGTTTATAGGGAGCTGTTTTTT
>NA|TRBV6-5|NA|TRBJ1-1
CASSARGGTEAFF
TGTGCCAGCAGTGCCCGTGGGGGGACTGAAGCTTTCTTT
>NA|TRBV5-6|NA|TRBJ2-7
CASSLVAGAEQYF
TGTGCCAGCAGCTTGGTTGCGGGGGCCGAGCAGTACTTC
>NA|TRBV9|few|TRBJ1-1
CASSEVGSTEAFF
TGTGCCAGCAGCGAAGTGGGGAGCACTGAAGCTTTCTTT
>NA|TRBV7-9|NA|TRBJ2-7
CASSSSGGEQYF
TGTGCCAGCAGCTCTTCAGGAGGCGAGCAGTACTTC
>NA|TRBV9|NA|TRBJ2-3
CASSVASSWADTQYF
TGTGCCAGCAGCGTAGCTAGCTCTTGGGCAGATACGCAGTATTTT
>TRBD2|TRBV4-3|NA|TRBJ2-1
CASSQGNSGAGDEQFF
TGCGCCAGCAGCCAAGGGAATAGCGGGGCGGGGGATGAGCAGTTCTTC
>TRBD2|TRBV9|NA|TRBJ2-1
CASSVTNRLAALNEQFF
TGTGCCAGCAGCGTAACTAATCGGCTAGCGGCCCTCAATGAGCAGTTCTTC
>TRBD1|TRBV6-1|NA|TRBJ1-2
CASRDRPPVNYGYTF
TGTGCCAGCAGGGACAGGCCCCCAGTTAACTATGGCTACACCTTC
>TRBD1|TRBV10-3|NA|TRBJ2-1
CAISESGQGFYEQFF
TGTGCCATCAGTGAGTCCGGACAGGGTTTCTATGAGCAGTTCTTC
>NA|TRBV13|NA|TRBJ2-7
CASRPGLHTYEQYF
TGTGCCAGTCGTCCGGGACTTCACACCTACGAGCAGTACTTC
>TRBD2|TRBV19|few|TRBJ2-1
CASSIISGGYNEQFF
TGTGCCAGTAGTATTATTAGCGGGGGATACAATGAGCAGTTCTTC
>NA|TRBV2|NA|TRBJ2-1
CASRTLGNEQFF
TGTGCCAGCAGGACACTCGGCAATGAGCAGTTCTTC
>TRBD1|TRBV10-1|NA|TRBJ2-3
CASSRDSSADTQYF
TGCGCCAGCAGCAGGGACAGTTCAGCAGATACGCAGTATTTT
>NA|TRBV30|NA|TRBJ2-7
CAWRRSLYEQYF
TGTGCCTGGAGGAGGTCACTATACGAGCAGTACTTC
>TRBD1|TRBV29-1|NA|TRBJ2-6
CSVEVGTGTSWGSGANVLTF
TGCAGCGTTGAAGTGGGGACAGGGACTTCATGGGGCTCTGGGGCCAACGTCCTGACTTTC
>NA|TRBV6-5|NA|TRBJ2-5
CASRTGPIGETQYF
TGTGCCAGCAGAACTGGGCCCATAGGAGAGACCCAGTACTTC
>TRBD2|TRBV19|NA|TRBJ2-3
CASSRLAGPKNTQYF
TGTGCCAGTAGTCGACTAGCGGGGCCCAAAAATACGCAGTATTTT
>NA|TRBV5-1|NA|TRBJ2-1
CASSLAQHSYNEQFF
TGCGCCAGCAGCTTGGCACAGCACTCCTACAATGAGCAGTTCTTC
>TRBD1|TRBV27|NA|TRBJ1-3
CASRAGGSGNTIYF
TGTGCCAGCAGGGCAGGGGGCTCTGGAAACACCATATATTTT
>NA|TRBV7-2|NA|TRBJ1-2
CASSPGTTGYGYTF
TGTGCCAGCAGCCCCGGGACAACTGGCTATGGCTACACCTTC
>TRBD1|TRBV7-9|NA|TRBJ1-1
CASSSSQTGVTEAFF
TGTGCCAGCAGCTCTTCCCAGACAGGGGTCACTGAAGCTTTCTTT
>TRBD1|TRBV5-1|NA|TRBJ2-7
CASSLWDRGTYEQYF
TGCGCCAGCAGCTTGTGGGACAGGGGGACCTACGAGCAGTACTTC
>NA|TRBV7-6|NA|TRBJ1-3
CASSSTPGDTRNTIYF
TGTGCCAGCAGCTCAACTCCCGGGGACACCCGAAACACCATATATTTT
>TRBD1|TRBV6-4|NA|TRBJ2-1
CATQDRDNEQFF
TGTGCCACCCAGGACAGGGACAATGAGCAGTTCTTC
>TRBD2|TRBV19|NA|TRBJ2-1
CASSIGASGDNEQFF
TGTGCCAGTAGTATAGGAGCTAGCGGGGACAATGAGCAGTTCTTC
>NA|TRBV4-1|NA|TRBJ2-1
CASSQDQRINEQFF
TGCGCCAGCAGCCAAGATCAGCGGATTAATGAGCAGTTCTTC
>NA|TRBV11-2|NA|TRBJ1-2
CASTPPRANYGYTF
TGTGCCAGCACCCCGCCCAGGGCTAACTATGGCTACACCTTC
>NA|TRBV7-9|NA|TRBJ2-7
CASSLPGGQAVYEQYF
TGTGCCAGCAGCCTACCGGGGGGACAGGCTGTGTACGAGCAGTACTTC
>TRBD2|TRBV4-3|NA|TRBJ2-3
CASSQDYRGVTDTQYF
TGCGCCAGCAGCCAAGATTATCGGGGGGTCACAGATACGCAGTATTTT
>NA|TRBV6-4|NA|TRBJ2-3
CASSILSGSTDTQYF
TGTGCCAGCAGTATCCTAAGCGGGAGCACAGATACGCAGTATTTT
>TRBD2|TRBV30|NA|TRBJ2-4
CAWSVWGGILAKNIQYF
TGTGCCTGGAGTGTATGGGGGGGGATATTGGCCAAAAACATTCAGTACTTC
>NA|TRBV27|NA|TRBJ1-5
CASSLAGNQPQHF
TGTGCCAGCAGTTTAGCAGGGAACCAGCCCCAGCATTTT
>TRBD2|TRBV9|once|TRBJ2-7
CASSVEGTSGVYEQYF
TGTGCCAGCAGCGTAGAGGGGACTAGCGGGGTCTACGAGCAGTACTTC
>NA|TRBV25-1|NA|TRBJ1-1
CASSEYGGGREAFF
TGTGCCAGCAGTGAATATGGCGGGGGTCGTGAAGCTTTCTTT
>NA|TRBV28|NA|TRBJ2-7
CASSFVTGSIGVYEQYF
TGTGCCAGCAGTTTCGTCACAGGGAGTATAGGGGTCTACGAGCAGTACTTC
>NA|TRBV7-6|NA|TRBJ1-4
CASSLDPTSEKLFF
TGTGCCAGCAGTCTAGACCCCACGAGTGAAAAACTGTTTTTT
>NA|TRBV30|once|TRBJ2-1
CAWTLGVVVRDNEQFF
TGTGCCTGGACCCTAGGCGTGGTAGTGAGGGACAATGAGCAGTTCTTC
>NA|TRBV12-5|NA|TRBJ2-5
CASGLGQHTAYQETQYF
TGTGCTAGTGGTTTGGGACAGCACACCGCTTACCAAGAGACCCAGTACTTC
>NA|TRBV2|NA|TRBJ1-4
CASSGSINSQNEKLFF
TGTGCCAGCAGTGGAAGTATCAACAGCCAAAATGAAAAACTGTTTTTT
>NA|TRBV27|NA|TRBJ1-3
CASSPRTGGNTIYF
TGTGCCAGCAGTCCTCGAACGGGTGGAAACACCATATATTTT
>NA|TRBV19|NA|TRBJ1-5
CASMEGYNQPQHF
TGTGCCAGTATGGAGGGGTACAATCAGCCCCAGCATTTT
>TRBD1|TRBV4-3|NA|TRBJ1-2
CASSQDKGQHYGYTF
TGCGCCAGCAGCCAAGATAAGGGACAGCACTATGGCTACACCTTC
>TRBD1|TRBV11-2|NA|TRBJ2-7
CASSFNRGYEQYF
TGTGCCAGCAGCTTTAACAGGGGATACGAGCAGTACTTC
>TRBD1|TRBV6-1|once|TRBJ2-1
CASSEGTGVSNEQFF
TGTGCCAGCAGTGAAGGGACAGGGGTTTCGAATGAGCAGTTCTTC
>NA|TRBV9|NA|TRBJ1-4
CASSVQASRKEKLFF
TGTGCCAGCAGCGTACAAGCCAGCAGGAAGGAAAAACTGTTTTTT
>NA|TRBV6-5|NA|TRBJ1-2
CASSYSTVNYGYTF
TGTGCCAGCAGTTACTCGACAGTTAACTATGGCTACACCTTC
>NA|TRBV7-8|NA|TRBJ1-2
CASSLGQANYGYTF
TGTGCCAGCAGCTTAGGACAGGCTAACTATGGCTACACCTTC
>TRBD1|TRBV2|NA|TRBJ2-1
CASRRTGHNEQFF
TGTGCCAGCAGGCGGACAGGGCACAATGAGCAGTTCTTC
>TRBD1|TRBV10-1|NA|TRBJ2-7
CASSGGQGVPYEQYF
TGCGCCAGCAGTGGAGGACAGGGGGTCCCCTACGAGCAGTACTTC
>NA|TRBV5-1|NA|TRBJ1-1
CASSLGTKNTEAFF
TGCGCCAGCAGCTTGGGGACAAAGAACACTGAAGCTTTCTTT
>TRBD1|TRBV4-3|once|TRBJ2-7
CASSVHRGPGYEQYF
TGCGCCAGCAGCGTACACAGGGGTCCAGGCTACGAGCAGTACTTC
>NA|TRBV30|NA|TRBJ1-3
CAWREGWTGNTIYF
TGTGCCTGGCGGGAGGGTTGGACTGGAAACACCATATATTTT